What follows describes a single TCR beta chain. This CDR3 has 16 residues. The V gene lost 1 base and the J gene lost 0 bases, with 12 bases spanning the gap. Looked up from germline, CDR1 is SGHDN and CDR2 is FVKESK. Sequenced by immunoSEQ multiplex PCR; TCRdb stores in-frame clones only, minus some. The sample carries tens of thousands of clones, approximately 79% recorded once. These data are taken from a study of OX40 agonist ivuxolimab in advanced cancers. Overall study context: Of mixed ages from about 23 to 85 and averaging about 65 years, the group was roughly 85% male. People who had prior anti-PD-1, anti-PD-L1 or anti-CTLA-4 therapy could take part, and around 39% had some.

The sequence derives from an adult with an advanced solid tumor such as melanoma, head and neck, liver or kidney cancer. The material sequenced was CD4+ or CD8+ T cells sorted from blood, taken in a trial of the OX40 agonist ivuxolimab. The rearrangement joins TRBV14 to TRBJ1-1, with D unresolved. This CDR3 reads CASSQGEKAMNTEAFF. CDR3 DNA sequence: TGTGCCAGCAGCCAAGGTGAGAAAGCCATGAACACTGAAGCTTTCTTT.